A selection of T cell receptor beta chains follows, all from one sample in a study of T cell repertoires in cytomegalovirus infection. Each CDR3 protein gets one entry after TCRdb re-called the reads with MiXCR. The data show fewer than 550,000 distinct CDR3 sequences, 31% seen once. The sample taken for sequencing was PBMCs. These receptors all come from a human donor in good health (CMV status not recorded). Some clones in this sample may be carry-over from other donors' samples. Each CDR3 is given with its conserved first and last residue. The order of the fields is D gene, V gene, clone size, J gene, CDR3 length, CDR3 protein, CDR3 DNA. D genes are given only for firm matches. Rows give clone size only sometimes, using once, few, many, or a class for an expanded clone.

>TRBD1|TRBV5-1|many|TRBJ1-1|14
CASSLVPGQGEAFF
TGCGCCAGCAGCCTAGTCCCGGGACAGGGAGAAGCTTTCTTT
>TRBD1|TRBV28|few|TRBJ1-2|17
CASSSLTMGQDNYGYTF
TGTGCCAGCAGTTCATTGACCATGGGACAGGATAACTATGGCTACACCTTC
>TRBD2|TRBV12-3/TRBV12-4|NA|TRBJ2-3|16
CASKSQRGALTDTQYF
TGTGCCAGCAAAAGCCAGCGGGGTGCACTCACAGATACGCAGTATTTT
>NA|TRBV12-3/TRBV12-4|few|TRBJ2-2|14
CASSGPSGTGELFF
TGTGCCAGCAGTGGCCCATCGGGCACCGGGGAGCTGTTTTTT
>NA|TRBV7-9|few|TRBJ1-5|15
CASSLDASSNQPQHF
TGTGCCAGCAGCTTAGACGCCAGTAGCAATCAGCCCCAGCATTTT
>NA|TRBV5-6|few|TRBJ2-1|16
CASSLGSGAAYNEQFF
TGTGCCAGCAGCTTAGGGTCGGGGGCCGCCTACAATGAGCAGTTCTTC
>NA|TRBV25-1|few|TRBJ2-7|14
CASSEKVFSYEQYF
TGTGCCAGCAGTGAAAAAGTATTCTCCTACGAGCAGTACTTC
>TRBD2|TRBV11-2|NA|TRBJ2-1|15
CASSLAPQRGAEQFF
TGTGCCAGCAGCTTAGCCCCCCAGCGGGGGGCTGAGCAGTTCTTC
>NA|TRBV19|few|TRBJ2-1|15
CASTQGPSSYNEQFF
TGTGCCAGTACTCAGGGGCCCAGCTCCTACAATGAGCAGTTCTTC
>NA|TRBV29-1|few|TRBJ1-2|15
CSVDASGRANYGYTF
TGCAGCGTTGACGCGTCGGGCCGAGCTAACTATGGCTACACCTTC
>NA|TRBV11-2|few|TRBJ1-1|11
CASSHPGGAFF
TGTGCCAGCAGCCATCCAGGAGGAGCTTTCTTT
>NA|TRBV28|few|TRBJ1-4|15
CASIKVWGANEKLFF
TGTGCCAGCATTAAAGTTTGGGGAGCTAATGAAAAACTGTTTTTT
>NA|TRBV2|NA|TRBJ1-2|14
CASSGGYSLYGYTF
TGTGCCAGCAGTGGGGGTTACAGCCTCTATGGCTACACCTTC
>NA|TRBV12-3/TRBV12-4|many|TRBJ1-2|14
CASSSTGMSYGYTF
TGTGCCAGCAGTTCTACAGGGATGAGCTATGGCTACACCTTC
>NA|TRBV2|NA|TRBJ2-1|15
CASSVGPGNYNEQFF
TGTGCCAGCAGTGTGGGGCCAGGGAACTACAATGAGCAGTTCTTC
>NA|TRBV20-1|NA|TRBJ2-3|16
CSARPPLPGTTDTQYF
TGCAGTGCCCGCCCCCCGCTGCCGGGGACCACAGATACGCAGTATTTT
>TRBD2|TRBV10-3|few|TRBJ2-7|13
CAISPGLANEQYF
TGTGCCATCAGTCCAGGACTAGCTAACGAGCAGTACTTC
>NA|TRBV6-1|NA|TRBJ2-1|16
CASSYELRGSYNEQFF
TGTGCCAGCAGTTACGAGCTGCGGGGCTCCTACAATGAGCAGTTCTTC
>NA|TRBV19|few|TRBJ2-5|13
CASRREDQETQYF
TGTGCCAGTAGACGGGAAGATCAAGAGACCCAGTACTTC
>NA|TRBV7-2|many|TRBJ2-1|15
CASSLAGSSYNEQFF
TGTGCCAGCAGCTTGGCGGGGAGCTCCTACAATGAGCAGTTCTTC
>NA|TRBV19|NA|TRBJ1-1|15
CASSIAPGVETEAFF
TGTGCCAGTAGTATAGCCCCCGGGGTCGAGACTGAAGCTTTCTTT
>NA|TRBV5-4|NA|TRBJ2-1|14
CASTPRLVDNEQFF
TGTGCCAGCACCCCTAGGCTTGTAGACAATGAGCAGTTCTTC
>TRBD2|TRBV24-1|few|TRBJ2-2|18
CATSEYRRGGPDTGELFF
TGTGCCACCAGTGAATACCGTCGGGGGGGGCCGGACACCGGGGAGCTGTTTTTT
>NA|TRBV9|NA|TRBJ2-2|13
CASRPEVTGELFF
TGTGCCAGCAGGCCCGAGGTTACCGGGGAGCTGTTTTTT
>NA|TRBV7-6|NA|TRBJ2-7|17
CARSSYKKYITSYEPSF
TGTGCCAGAAGCTCGTACAAAAAGTACATTACCTCCTACGAGCCGTCCTTC
>NA|TRBV2|NA|TRBJ2-1|19
CASSEALPRSSGDHNEQFF
TGTGCCAGCAGTGAAGCGCTTCCGAGGTCGTCAGGGGACCACAATGAGCAGTTCTTC
>NA|TRBV28|few|TRBJ1-3|17
CASSLSLGTSSDNTIYF
TGTGCCAGCAGTTTATCCTTGGGGACCTCATCGGACAACACCATATATTTT
>NA|TRBV6-2/TRBV6-3|NA|TRBJ1-5|13
CASTRIWDQPQHF
TGTGCCAGCACCCGGATATGGGATCAGCCCCAGCATTTT
>NA|TRBV7-2|many|TRBJ1-5|15
CASSLDGGFDQPQHF
TGTGCCAGCAGCTTAGATGGGGGGTTTGATCAGCCCCAGCATTTT
>NA|TRBV5-4|NA|TRBJ1-6|15
CASSLEGMRNSPLHF
TGTGCCAGCAGCTTGGAGGGTATGCGTAATTCACCCCTCCACTTT
>NA|TRBV5-1|NA|TRBJ2-2|15
CASSLLAFGTGELFF
TGCGCCAGCAGCTTGCTGGCATTCGGCACCGGGGAGCTGTTTTTT
>NA|TRBV7-3|NA|TRBJ1-2|13
CASSPVEGIGYTF
TGTGCCAGCAGCCCCGTCGAGGGTATTGGCTACACCTTC
>TRBD1|TRBV19|few|TRBJ1-2|18
CASPALQPGTGERYGYTF
TGTGCCAGTCCCGCTCTTCAGCCCGGGACAGGGGAGAGATATGGCTACACCTTC
>TRBD2|TRBV20-1|NA|TRBJ2-3|14
CSARGAGGLDTQYF
TGCAGTGCTAGGGGAGCCGGGGGGTTGGATACGCAGTATTTT
>NA|TRBV12-3/TRBV12-4|few|TRBJ1-5|16
CASSSGWGHLNQPQHF
TGTGCCAGCAGTTCGGGGTGGGGACACCTTAATCAGCCCCAGCATTTT
>TRBD1|TRBV7-6|few|TRBJ1-3|17
CASSLAGGQVSGNTIYF
TGTGCCAGCAGCTTAGCGGGGGGACAGGTCTCTGGAAACACCATATATTTT
>NA|TRBV5-4|many|TRBJ1-1|14
CASSLAGPNTEAFF
TGTGCCAGCAGCTTGGCAGGGCCGAACACTGAAGCTTTCTTT
>NA|TRBV7-2|many|TRBJ1-1|13
CASSPHENTEAFF
TGTGCCAGCAGCCCACACGAGAACACTGAAGCTTTCTTT
>TRBD1|TRBV28|once|TRBJ1-2|16
CASHKHREPGGQGYTF
TGTGCCAGCCATAAACACCGCGAGCCAGGGGGCCAAGGCTACACCTTC
>NA|TRBV6-5|few|TRBJ1-5|14
CASSKQGSGQPQHF
TGTGCCAGCAGTAAACAGGGATCGGGTCAGCCCCAGCATTTT
>NA|TRBV18|NA|TRBJ2-3|16
CASSTGELELTDTQYF
TGTGCCAGCTCAACGGGGGAACTTGAGCTCACAGATACGCAGTATTTT
>NA|TRBV20-1|NA|TRBJ2-1|13
CSARRLAYNEQFF
TGCAGTGCTAGGCGCCTAGCCTACAATGAGCAGTTCTTC
>NA|TRBV14|NA|TRBJ2-7|15
CASSQLGLLSYEQYF
TGTGCCAGCAGCCAGTTGGGACTCCTATCCTACGAGCAGTACTTC
>NA|TRBV6-6|NA|TRBJ2-3|12
CASSSLGHTQYF
TGTGCCAGCAGTTCCCTTGGGCATACGCAGTATTTT
>NA|TRBV6-2/TRBV6-3|few|TRBJ1-2|13
CASSRWTGAGYTF
TGTGCCAGCAGCCGTTGGACCGGCGCTGGCTACACCTTC
>NA|TRBV7-2|NA|TRBJ2-4|15
CASSLTPQGKNIHYF
TGTGCCAGCAGCCTAACACCCCAAGGCAAAAACATTCATTACTTC
>TRBD1|TRBV29-1|once|TRBJ2-5|14
CSVFRDRVAETHYF
TGCAGCGTGTTCCGGGACAGGGTTGCCGAGACCCACTACTTC
>NA|TRBV7-2|many|TRBJ1-2|12
CASARGGDGYTF
TGTGCCAGCGCAAGGGGGGGGGATGGCTACACCTTC
>NA|TRBV19|NA|TRBJ1-5|13
CATRDVSNQPQHF
TGTGCCACCCGGGACGTTAGCAATCAGCCCCAGCATTTT
>NA|TRBV6-2/TRBV6-3|NA|TRBJ2-7|17
CASSYSKDTSSSYEQYF
TGTGCCAGCAGTTACTCGAAGGACACCAGTTCCTCCTACGAGCAGTACTTC
>NA|TRBV27|NA|TRBJ1-2|16
CASSPSGLPEGYGYTF
TGTGCCAGCAGTCCCTCGGGACTCCCCGAGGGGTATGGCTACACCTTC
>NA|TRBV5-6|few|TRBJ2-1|14
CASSSLTRINEQFF
TGTGCCAGCAGCTCTCTGACTAGGATCAATGAGCAGTTCTTC
>TRBD2|TRBV7-3|many|TRBJ2-3|19
CASSLVGTSGTTAPDTQYF
TGTGCCAGCAGCTTAGTTGGGACTAGCGGGACCACTGCCCCAGATACGCAGTATTTT
>NA|TRBV19|few|TRBJ1-5|17
CASSAGPVLRSNQPQHF
TGTGCCAGTTCCGCTGGCCCAGTTTTGCGGTCCAATCAGCCCCAGCATTTT
>NA|TRBV7-2|NA|TRBJ2-2|16
CASSLETGDITGELFF
TGTGCCAGCAGCTTAGAGACGGGGGACATAACCGGGGAGCTGTTTTTT
>NA|TRBV12-3/TRBV12-4|few|TRBJ1-1|13
CASSFREADEAFF
TGTGCCAGCAGTTTTCGGGAGGCAGACGAAGCTTTCTTT
>NA|TRBV7-1|NA|TRBJ2-3|16
CASTPQGGPDWDTQYF
TGTGCCAGCACTCCGCAGGGGGGGCCGGACTGGGATACGCAGTATTTT
>NA|TRBV20-1|few|TRBJ2-3|12
CSATVSGDTQYF
TGCAGTGCTACAGTAAGCGGAGATACGCAGTATTTT
>NA|TRBV7-9|many|TRBJ2-1|12
CASSSGNNEQFF
TGTGCCAGCAGCTCAGGCAACAATGAGCAGTTCTTC